The 5 T cell receptor beta chains given below trace back to one sample, sequenced in a study of shared clonotypes between healthy human individuals. Some clones are missing from TCRdb's copy, which holds only in-frame ones; the method was immunoSEQ multiplex PCR. The sample has about 340,000 clones, around 79% seen once. Source material: memory CD4+ T cells sorted from blood. The subset was: CD45RA-negative fraction. These receptors were taken from a man aged 25-45 years in good health.

The J gene is TRBJ2-2, the V gene TRBV28, with 9 bases that match TRBD2. The germline V gene has CDR1 MDHEN and CDR2 SYDVKM. V was pared by 8 bases and J by 5 bases, with 18 bases of the junction left unmatched. CDR3 length equals 18 residues. In DNA, the CDR3 is TGTGCCAGCGTGGCTAGCGGGATTTTTGTTTCTTCGACCGGGGAGCTGTTTTTT. Its translation is CASVASGIFVSSTGELFF.

V and J are TRBV28 and TRBJ1-4; no definite D call. Germline V CDR1 and CDR2: MDHEN, SYDVKM. The V end lost 5 bases, the J end lost 5 bases, and 9 bases lay between the germline ends. The CDR3 loop spans 13 amino acids. This chain's CDR3 is CASSTSSNEKLFF. CDR3 nucleotide sequence: TGTGCCAGCAGTACAAGTTCAAATGAAAAACTGTTTTTT.

Worth noting for this clone: Compared with germline, one end of the junction differs, possibly owing to a read error. The rearrangement joins TRBV10-3 to TRBJ2-5; 7 bases agree with TRBD2. CDR1 is ENHRY, CDR2 SYGVKD, per germline. The CDR3 runs 14 residues. The CDR3 loop is CAINEGASGGTQYF. DNA of the CDR3: TGTGCCATCAATGAGGGCGCTTCGGGGGGGACCCAGTACTTC.

This sequence joins TRBV5-8 and TRBJ2-2; weak D call: TRBD2 (5 bases). CDR3 length: 14 residues. Trimming stripped 4 bases from V and 5 bases from J, with 12 bases between. Germline assignment: CDR1 SGHTS and CDR2 YDEGEE. The DNA for the CDR3 is TGTGCCAGCAGCACTAGGACGGTTACCGGGGAGCTGTTTTTT. Translating gives CASSTRTVTGELFF.

The rearrangement uses TRBV23-1 and TRBJ2-7; TRBD2 matches at 8 bases. TRBV23-1 is recorded as an ORF, its role being uncertain. The CDR3 has 12 amino acids. With 9 bases clipped from V and 0 bases from J, the junction kept 1 base outside the gene matches. The CDR3 protein is CARSGGSYEQYF. DNA for the CDR3: TGCGCCAGAAGCGGGGGCTCCTACGAGCAGTACTTC.